These 14 T cell receptor beta chains share one sample of origin, sequenced in a study of response to subunit inactivated influenza vaccine. TCRdb called the RT-PCR reads again in MiXCR, with one record for every CDR3 protein. The data contain about 180,000 distinct CDR3 sequences, about a tenth of them singletons. This specimen was non-naive T cells sorted from PBMCs, taken on the day of vaccination. These receptors all stem from a man aged 50-59 years who received an inactivated influenza vaccine.

This clonotype has a count of ten or more. The genes are TRBV5-1 and TRBJ2-5; the D gene is possibly TRBD1 (6 bases). The germline V and J ends were trimmed by 4 bases and 10 bases, with 11 bases remaining between them. The length of the CDR3 is 11 residues. Looked up from germline, CDR1 is SGHRS and CDR2 is YFSETQ. As DNA, the CDR3 is TGCGCCAGCAGCGTGAACAGGGACCAGTACTTC. Translating it yields CASSVNRDQYF.

This clonotype was recorded at least ten times. The J gene is TRBJ2-1, the V gene TRBV20-1; possibly TRBD2 for D (7 bases). Trimming took 6 bases from V and 9 from J, leaving 21 bases between them. CDR3 length: 14 amino acids. CDR1 is DFQATT and CDR2 is SNEGSKA in the germline V gene (reference sequence). The CDR3 here is CSASTDGGLGEQFF. Written as DNA, the CDR3 is TGCAGTGCCTCGACCGACGGGGGGCTGGGTGAGCAGTTCTTC.

This clonotype was detected only a few times. This chain connects TRBV5-1 to TRBJ1-5; 8 bases agree with TRBD1. The CDR3 is 14 residues long. Trimming took 4 bases from V and 7 from J; bases not matched to a gene: 7. Germline lookup yields CDR1 SGHRS and CDR2 YFSETQ. CDR3 sequence: CASSPDRADQPQHF. The CDR3 DNA is TGCGCCAGCAGCCCGGACAGGGCGGACCAGCCCCAGCATTTT.

The genes are TRBV20-1 and TRBJ2-1; TRBD2 agrees at 8 bases. Per germline, CDR1 DFQATT and CDR2 SNEGSKA (reference sequence). The CDR3 length is 10 residues. The V and J ends lost 5 bases and 14 bases, in that order; junction bases with no gene match: 5. The CDR3 nucleotides read TGCAGTGCTGGGACGGGGGGGGAGTTCTTC. Protein: CSAGTGGEFF.

The genes are TRBV7-2 and TRBJ2-1; 11 nucleotides line up with TRBD2. Per germline, CDR1 SGHTA and CDR2 FQGNSA. The junction had 8 bases not matched to a gene; V was cut back by 2 bases and J by 5 bases. The CDR3 has 17 amino acids. The CDR3 DNA sequence: TGTGCCAGCAGCTTACGCTGGGGACTAGCGGACAACAATGAGCAGTTCTTC. It encodes CASSLRWGLADNNEQFF.

This clonotype has ten or more counts. The chain combines TRBV6-1 with TRBJ2-3; possible D gene TRBD1, 5 bases. Germline V gene sequence: CDR1 MNHNS, CDR2 SASEGT. With 7 bases removed from V and 2 bases from J, the gap between germline ends came to 10 bases. The CDR3 covers 13 residues. CDR3 sequence (DNA): TGTGCCAGCATAGACAGAAACACAGATACGCAGTATTTT. This encodes CASIDRNTDTQYF.

The gene calls are TRBV11-3 and TRBJ2-7, with TRBD2 as a possible D gene (5 bases). CDR3 size: 13 residues. Germline CDR1 and CDR2: SGHNT and YENEEA. V dropped 0 bases and J dropped 3 bases, with 6 bases sitting between them. CDR3 DNA: TGTGCCAGCAGCTTAGACGGGGACTACGAGCAGTACTTC. It translates to CASSLDGDYEQYF.

This clonotype was found many times. V is TRBV15 and J is TRBJ1-4; the D is unclear. Trimming took 3 bases from V and 0 from J, leaving 11 bases between them. This CDR3 has 16 amino acids. Per the germline V gene, CDR1 is LNHNV and CDR2 is YYDKDF (reference sequence). The CDR3 region has the DNA TGTGCCACCAGCAGTCCCAAAAAATCAACTAATGAAAAACTGTTTTTT. Translating gives CATSSPKKSTNEKLFF.

This clonotype was found a few times. The chain has TRBV7-2 and TRBJ2-7; D possibly matches TRBD1 or TRBD2 (5 bases each). Trimming left V 5 bases short and J 0 bases short, with 11 bases between. Looked up from germline, CDR1 is SGHTA and CDR2 is FQGNSA. This CDR3 comprises 14 residues. The CDR3 protein is CASSLGPTSYEQYF. In DNA form, the CDR3 reads TGTGCCAGCAGCCTGGGACCTACCTCCTACGAGCAGTACTTC.

The sample holds many counts of this clonotype. The gene calls are TRBV20-1 and TRBJ2-2; possible D gene TRBD1, 6 bases. Germline CDR1 reads DFQATT; CDR2 reads SNEGSKA (reference sequence). The ends were cut back, 6 bases at V and 5 bases at J, with 13 bases in the middle. The length of the CDR3 is 13 residues. DNA of the CDR3: TGCAGTGCCCTGGGACATTTAACCGGGGAGCTGTTTTTT. It yields the protein CSALGHLTGELFF.

This chain joins TRBV4-1 and TRBJ1-2; D ambiguous. V was trimmed by 1 base and J by 6 bases, leaving 9 bases between them. This CDR3 is 13 amino acids long. Germline CDR1 MGHRA, CDR2 YSYEKL. The DNA of the CDR3 is TGCGCCAGCAGCCAAGTTATTAGGGATGGCTACACCTTC. Amino acid sequence: CASSQVIRDGYTF.

This clonotype was counted between two and nine times. The chain recombines TRBV7-9 with TRBJ2-5; D is uncertain. The germline V gene has CDR1 SEHNR and CDR2 FQNEAQ (reference sequence). V was cut by 1 base and J by 6 bases, with 18 bases left in between. CDR3 length equals 16 residues. The CDR3 reads CASSLEGSSARKTQYF. CDR3 nucleotides: TGTGCCAGCAGCTTAGAGGGTAGTTCGGCGAGGAAGACCCAGTACTTC.

The rearrangement uses TRBV29-1 and TRBJ2-5; the match to TRBD2 covers 9 bases. Per germline, CDR1 SQVTM and CDR2 ANQGSEA. V shed 7 bases, J shed 6 bases, and the junction held 6 bases outside the gene matches. This CDR3 contains 12 residues. DNA for the CDR3: TGCAGCGCTGGGACTAGCCTACAGACCCAGTACTTC. Encoded protein: CSAGTSLQTQYF.

This clonotype was picked up a small number of times. This chain uses TRBV3-1 with TRBJ2-7, with 7 positions matching TRBD2. Germline V gene sequence: CDR1 LGHDT, CDR2 YNNKEL (reference sequence). The ends lost 5 bases at V and 6 bases at J; junction bases unmatched: 13. The CDR3 sequence is 15 residues long. The CDR3 protein is CASSKLGASGVEQYF. The CDR3 nucleotides are TGTGCCAGCAGCAAACTTGGAGCTAGCGGCGTCGAGCAGTACTTC.